The sequence of this T cell receptor beta chain was determined in a study of blood T cell repertoires in COVID-19. As for the study in general: The analysed material was cDNA or gDNA that came from T cells, B-cell-depleted T cells, or PBMCs.

Original processing notes: Reference gene primers were amplified, and this amplification served to estimate nucleated cell counts. TCRdb keeps only in-frame clones here, not all; method: immunoSEQ multiplex PCR. Clonal size and the V and J genes are those of that table, whereas D and trimming came from the DNA. This table holds under 500,000 clones, about 90% found once. Living in 24 US areas, the participants were between about 18 and 100 years of age. The CDR3 contains 17 residues. The sequence derives from a woman in her late teens or twenties with acute COVID-19. Sequencing was performed on PBMCs or T cells enriched from blood (not recorded which). The rearrangement links TRBV21-1 to TRBJ1-5; the table's D call, TRBD1, has no DNA check behind it. TRBV21-1 is listed as a pseudogene. The CDR3 nucleotides read TGTGCCAGCAGCGCTCGACAGAACTCTTATAGCAATCAGCCCCAGCATTTT. Its translation is CASSARQNSYSNQPQHF.